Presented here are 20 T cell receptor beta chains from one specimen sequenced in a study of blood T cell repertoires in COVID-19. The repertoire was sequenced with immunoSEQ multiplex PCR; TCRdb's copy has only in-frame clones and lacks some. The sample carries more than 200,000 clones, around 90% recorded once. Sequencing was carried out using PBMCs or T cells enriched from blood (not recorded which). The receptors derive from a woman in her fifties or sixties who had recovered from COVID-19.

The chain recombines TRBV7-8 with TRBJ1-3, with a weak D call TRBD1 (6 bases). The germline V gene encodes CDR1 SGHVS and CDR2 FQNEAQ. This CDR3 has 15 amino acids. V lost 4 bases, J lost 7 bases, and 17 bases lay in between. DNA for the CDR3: TGTGCCAGCAGCTCCACAGGGTTAAGGGGCAACACCATATATTTT. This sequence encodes CASSSTGLRGNTIYF.

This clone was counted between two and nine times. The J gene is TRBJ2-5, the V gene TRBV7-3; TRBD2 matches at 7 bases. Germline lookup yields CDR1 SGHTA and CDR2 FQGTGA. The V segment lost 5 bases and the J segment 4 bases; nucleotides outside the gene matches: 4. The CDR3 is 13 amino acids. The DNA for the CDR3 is TGTGCCAGCAGCCGCGGGAGTTCAGAGACCCAGTACTTC. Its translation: CASSRGSSETQYF.

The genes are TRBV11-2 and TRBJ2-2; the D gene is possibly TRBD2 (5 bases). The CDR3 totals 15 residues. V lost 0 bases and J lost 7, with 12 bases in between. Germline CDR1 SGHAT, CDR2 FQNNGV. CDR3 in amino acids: CASSLDYGNIGELFF. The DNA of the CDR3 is TGTGCCAGCAGCTTAGATTACGGGAATATCGGGGAGCTGTTTTTT.

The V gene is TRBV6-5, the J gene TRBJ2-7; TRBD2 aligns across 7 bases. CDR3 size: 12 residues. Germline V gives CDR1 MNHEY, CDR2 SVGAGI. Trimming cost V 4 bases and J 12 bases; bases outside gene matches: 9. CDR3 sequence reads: CASSSKAGWVYF. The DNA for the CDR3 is TGTGCCAGCAGTTCAAAAGCGGGATGGGTGTACTTC.

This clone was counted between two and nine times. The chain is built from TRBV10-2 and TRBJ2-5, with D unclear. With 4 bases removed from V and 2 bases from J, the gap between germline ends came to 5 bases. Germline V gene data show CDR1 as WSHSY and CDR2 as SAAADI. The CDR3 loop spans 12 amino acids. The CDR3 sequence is CASSVLQETQYF. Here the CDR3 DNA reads TGCGCCAGCAGTGTATTACAAGAGACCCAGTACTTC.

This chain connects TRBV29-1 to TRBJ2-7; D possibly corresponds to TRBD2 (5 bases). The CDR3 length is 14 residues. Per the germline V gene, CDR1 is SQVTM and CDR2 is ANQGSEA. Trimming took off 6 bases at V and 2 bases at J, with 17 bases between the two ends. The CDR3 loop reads CSVLERTGTYEQYF. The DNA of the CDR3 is TGCAGCGTGCTAGAGAGGACGGGGACCTACGAGCAGTACTTC.

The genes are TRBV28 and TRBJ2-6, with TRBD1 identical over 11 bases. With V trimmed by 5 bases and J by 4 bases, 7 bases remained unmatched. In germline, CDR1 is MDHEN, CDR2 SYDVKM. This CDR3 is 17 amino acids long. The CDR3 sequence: CASSPGQGVSGANVLTF. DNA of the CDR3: TGTGCCAGCAGTCCGGGACAGGGGGTCTCGGGGGCCAACGTCCTGACTTTC.

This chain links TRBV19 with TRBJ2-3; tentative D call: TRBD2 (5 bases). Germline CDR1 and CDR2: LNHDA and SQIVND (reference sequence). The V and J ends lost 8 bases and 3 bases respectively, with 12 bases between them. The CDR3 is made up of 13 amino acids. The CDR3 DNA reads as TGTGCCAGTCAGGTGGACTCGACAGATACGCAGTATTTT. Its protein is CASQVDSTDTQYF.

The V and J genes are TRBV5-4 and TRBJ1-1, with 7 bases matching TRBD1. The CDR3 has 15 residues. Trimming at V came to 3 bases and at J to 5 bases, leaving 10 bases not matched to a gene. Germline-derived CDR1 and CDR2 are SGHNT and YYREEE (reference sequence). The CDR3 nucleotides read TGTGCCAGCAGCTCGACAAAAGACAGGGAGACTGAAGCTTTCTTT. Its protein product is CASSSTKDRETEAFF.

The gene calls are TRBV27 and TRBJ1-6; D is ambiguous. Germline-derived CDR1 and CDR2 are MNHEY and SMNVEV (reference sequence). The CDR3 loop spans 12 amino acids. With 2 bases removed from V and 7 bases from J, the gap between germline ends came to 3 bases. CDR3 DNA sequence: TGTGCCAGCAGTTTACAGAATTCACCCCTCCACTTT. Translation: CASSLQNSPLHF.

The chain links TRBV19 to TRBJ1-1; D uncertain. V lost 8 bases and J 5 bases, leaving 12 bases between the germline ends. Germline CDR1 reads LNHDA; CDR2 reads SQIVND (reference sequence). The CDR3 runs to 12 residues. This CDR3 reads CASRRRETEAFF. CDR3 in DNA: TGTGCCAGTCGGAGACGTGAGACTGAAGCTTTCTTT. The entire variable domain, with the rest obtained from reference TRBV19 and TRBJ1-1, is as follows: DGGITQSPKYLFRKEGQNVTLSCEQNLNHDAMYWYRQDPGQGLRLIYYSQIVNDFQKGDIAEGYSVSREKKESFPLTVTSAQKNPTAFYLCASRRRETEAFFGQGTRLTVV.

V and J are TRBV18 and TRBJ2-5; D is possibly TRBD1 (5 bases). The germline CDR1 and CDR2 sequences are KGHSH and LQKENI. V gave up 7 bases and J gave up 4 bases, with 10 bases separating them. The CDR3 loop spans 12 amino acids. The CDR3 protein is CASYTRAETQYF. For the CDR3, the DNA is TGTGCCAGCTACACCAGGGCAGAGACCCAGTACTTC.

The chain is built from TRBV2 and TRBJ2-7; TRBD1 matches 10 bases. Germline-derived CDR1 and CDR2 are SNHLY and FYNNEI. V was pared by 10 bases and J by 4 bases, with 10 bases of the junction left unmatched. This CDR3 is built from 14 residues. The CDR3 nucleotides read TGTGCCAATACCCGAGGACAGGGGGAATACGAGCAGTACTTC. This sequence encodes CANTRGQGEYEQYF.

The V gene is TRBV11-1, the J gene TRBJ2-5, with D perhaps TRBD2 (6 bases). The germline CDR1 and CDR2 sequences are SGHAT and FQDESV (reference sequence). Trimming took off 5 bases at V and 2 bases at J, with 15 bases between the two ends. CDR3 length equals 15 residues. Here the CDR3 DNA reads TGTGCCAGCAGCCCCCGGGACTGGCCTCAAGAGACCCAGTACTTC. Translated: CASSPRDWPQETQYF.

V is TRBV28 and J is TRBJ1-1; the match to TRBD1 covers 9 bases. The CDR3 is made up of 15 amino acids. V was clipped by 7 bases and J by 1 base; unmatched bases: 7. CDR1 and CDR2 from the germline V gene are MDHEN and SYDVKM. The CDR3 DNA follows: TGTGCCAGCAACTCACCGGGACAGGGGAACACTGAAGCTTTCTTT. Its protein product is CASNSPGQGNTEAFF.

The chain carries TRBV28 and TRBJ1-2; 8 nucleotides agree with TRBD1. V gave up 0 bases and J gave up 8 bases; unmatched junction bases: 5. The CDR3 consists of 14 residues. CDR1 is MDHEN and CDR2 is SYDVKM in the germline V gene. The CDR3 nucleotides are TGTGCCAGCAGTTTATGGGACAGGGCAGGAGGCTACACCTTC. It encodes CASSLWDRAGGYTF.

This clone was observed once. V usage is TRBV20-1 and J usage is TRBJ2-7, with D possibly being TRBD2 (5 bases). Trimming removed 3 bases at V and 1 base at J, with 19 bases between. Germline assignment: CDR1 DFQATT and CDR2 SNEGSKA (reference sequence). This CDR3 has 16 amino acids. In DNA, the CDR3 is TGCAGTGCTAGTCCCCCACTTGAGCGGAGGTCCTACGAGCAGTACTTC. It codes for CSASPPLERRSYEQYF.

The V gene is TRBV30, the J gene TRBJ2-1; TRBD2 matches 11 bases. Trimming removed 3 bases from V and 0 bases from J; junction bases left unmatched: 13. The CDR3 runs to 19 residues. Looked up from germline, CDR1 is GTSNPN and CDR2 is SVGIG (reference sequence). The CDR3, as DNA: TGTGCCTGGAGGAGCGGACTAGCGGGTCGTGCCAGCTCCTACAATGAGCAGTTCTTC. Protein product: CAWRSGLAGRASSYNEQFF.

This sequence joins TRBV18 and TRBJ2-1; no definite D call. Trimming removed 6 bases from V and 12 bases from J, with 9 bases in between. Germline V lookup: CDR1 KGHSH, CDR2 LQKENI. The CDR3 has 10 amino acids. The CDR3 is CASSPNPQFF. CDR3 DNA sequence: TGTGCCAGCTCCCCCAATCCGCAGTTCTTC.

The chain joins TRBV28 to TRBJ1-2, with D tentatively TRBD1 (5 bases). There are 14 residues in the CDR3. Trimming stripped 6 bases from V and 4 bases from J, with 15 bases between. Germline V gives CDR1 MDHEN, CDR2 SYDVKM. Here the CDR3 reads CASRPPGGRYGYTF. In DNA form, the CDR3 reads TGTGCCAGCAGGCCGCCGGGGGGACGCTATGGCTACACCTTC.